This TCR beta chain was captured by sequencing in a study of CD8+ T cells in alopecia areata. The wider study: It was roughly 6-10-week-old female C3H/HeJ mice that received skin from 6-12-month-old C3H/HeJ graft donors with spontaneous alopecia.

cDNA serving as the sequencing template came from extracted, reverse transcribed RNA. Libraries were prepared by immunoSEQ multiplex PCR; TCRdb keeps only in-frame clonotypes and omits some of them. The sample shows 250,000 or so clones, no singletons; the ten largest hold roughly 1.2%. The germline V gene has CDR1 GKSSPN and CDR2 SITVG. V shed 2 bases, J shed 1 base, and the junction held 1 base outside the gene matches. The CDR3 covers 13 residues. General observations from the study: Normal skin's resident alphabeta T cells are sequenced alongside lesional scalp T cells. An increase in clonality over normal scalp was evident in lesional scalp, especially alopecia totalis/universalis.

Pooled cutaneous lymph node cells were sorted using CD4, CD8alpha, NKG2D, NKG2ACE and other markers. This clone turned up a few times. Its target is unknown. The gene names here belong to mouse. The sequence runs out 4 residues before the end of the CDR3; the remainder is reconstructed from the germline J gene. The genes are TRBV31 and TRBJ1-1, with 7 bases matching TRBD1. Sequencing input: CD4+ T cells sorted from a lymph node. The sequence came from a C3H/HeJ mouse with alopecia areata. The strain bears MHC haplotype H2-k. The chain's CDR3 is CAWSTGENTEVFF. The sequenced part of the CDR3 DNA is TGTGCCTGGAGTACAGGGGAAAACACA.